This T cell receptor (beta chain) was profiled in a study of blood T cells in healthy people across ages. Across the whole study: Per two T cells, template switching captured roughly one barcoded beta molecule. Regarding the study as a whole: Among T cells, TCR beta diversity per million cells dropped roughly linearly as age rose.

This clonotype turned up a few times. Its antigen remains unidentified. The germline gives CDR1 MNHEY, CDR2 SMNVEV (reference sequence). This CDR3 comprises 14 residues. V was pared by 5 bases and J by 4 bases, with 14 bases between. Combining a sample-barcoded 5' primer with a J-beta primer mix, a second PCR ran for 7 to 11 cycles. A 12-random-nucleotide template-switch adaptor tagged each cDNA molecule. One entry per CDR3 protein results from TCRdb running MiXCR on the 5' RACE reads. The sample has some 750,000 distinct CDR3 sequences; 22% are singletons. The source of this sequence is a man in his 70s in good health. J is TRBJ1-1 and V is TRBV27, with D perhaps TRBD1 (6 bases). Material: blood. The CDR3 region has the DNA TGTGCCAGCAGTCCCCTTGGGGGCGGCACTGAAGCTTTCTTT. It translates to CASSPLGGGTEAFF.